The T cell receptor (beta chain) under discussion was sequenced for a study of T cell responses to AZD1222 COVID-19 vaccine. Comments on this clone: What it binds is unknown.

Study findings and constraints: Baseline serostatus was positive in only six AZD1222 recipients. White British ancestry dominated among donors, who included more females, and clonal diversity was possibly underestimated. Reports say nearly half of spike-specific TCRs go after unmutated variant regions. Researchers report vaccine-associated CD4 TCRs spanning spike, with dominance at 160-218 and 743-854.

CDR1 PRHDT and CDR2 FYEKMQ come from the germline V gene (reference sequence). CDR3 size: 15 residues. V lost 5 bases and J 8 bases, leaving 21 bases between the germline ends. Sequencing was performed with immunoSEQ multiplex PCR; in TCRdb, only in-frame clones are kept and a portion is missing. This sample has roughly 150,000 clones; around 90% occur once, and the top ten carry roughly 1.5%. The chain is built from TRBV13 and TRBJ1-2; D is perhaps TRBD1 (6 bases). This TCR was sampled from an adult in good health. The sequences come from peripheral blood, collected on day 0 of AZD1222 vaccination. CDR3 sequence: CASSPSLRGEGGYTF. The CDR3 DNA is TGTGCCAGCAGCCCCTCCCTCAGGGGCGAAGGGGGCTACACCTTC. Filled out from reference TRBV13 and TRBJ1-2, the complete variable domain reads AAGVIQSPRHLIKEKRETATLKCYPIPRHDTVYWYQQGPGQDPQFLISFYEKMQSDKGSIPDRFSAQQFSDYHSELNMSSLELGDSALYFCASSPSLRGEGGYTFGSGTRLTVV.